This T cell receptor beta chain was sequenced for a study of blood T cell repertoires in COVID-19. Data came from immunoSEQ multiplex PCR; TCRdb stores just in-frame clones and leaves some out. The sample shows roughly 150,000 clones, around nine tenths of them seen only once. This clone was seen once. There are 16 residues in the CDR3. CDR1 and CDR2 from the germline V gene are SGHDN and FVKESK. The J segment lost 6 bases and the V segment lost 5 bases, leaving 11 bases of the junction unmatched. The chain recombines TRBV14 with TRBJ2-1; 9 bases line up with TRBD1. The material sequenced was peripheral blood. The TCR sequence derives from a man in his forties or fifties who had recovered from COVID-19. CDR3 sequence: CASSTLPGQGINEQFF. The CDR3, as DNA: TGTGCCAGCAGCACACTTCCGGGACAGGGTATCAATGAGCAGTTCTTC.